This T cell receptor beta chain was found in a study of blood T cell repertoires in COVID-19. Whole-study context: Acute-phase and convalescent COVID-19 samples originated in the United States, Italy and Spain. The analysed material was cDNA or gDNA that came from T cells, B-cell-depleted T cells, or PBMCs.

The germline gives CDR1 SGHAT, CDR2 FQDESV (reference sequence). Trimming cost V 4 bases and J 1 base; bases outside gene matches: 3. The CDR3 spans 14 residues. Seattle's cohort entered during active infection and was followed longitudinally. As originally analysed: Reference gene primers were amplified, and this amplification served to estimate nucleated cell counts. Measured with immunoSEQ multiplex PCR; TCRdb has only the in-frame clones, and not every one. Clone size and V and J calls were adopted from that table, with D and trimming inferred from the DNA. The sample has 300,000 to 400,000 clones, roughly 90% seen once; the top ten hold around 3%.

The sequencing sample was made of peripheral blood. J is TRBJ1-1 and V is TRBV11-1; the match to TRBD1 covers 7 bases. The TCR comes from a woman in her thirties with COVID-19, enrolled during active disease. CDR3 protein: CASSSDRTNTEAFF. CDR3 bases: TGTGCCAGCAGCTCGGACAGGACGAACACTGAAGCTTTCTTT.